The clone carrying this T cell receptor (beta chain) was observed at least ten times. The antigen is not known. TCRdb reprocessed the reads via MiXCR and lists one record per CDR3 protein. This sample has hundreds of thousands of distinct CDR3 sequences; 17% occur once, and the top ten carry 12%. The sample originates from a study of T cell repertoires in cytomegalovirus infection. Study summary: Shared public TCR beta signatures pointed to both CMV infection and a matching HLA type.

Findings and caveats of the study: CMV-specific TCR beta clonotypes restricted by HLA-C were the ones dominating the ex vivo response.

The source material was PBMCs. The receptor's source is a human donor in good health (CMV status not recorded). Some clones in this sample may be carry-over from other donors' samples.

DNA for the CDR3: TGTGCCAGCAGTTACGGGACCCTGAACACTGAAGCTTTCTTT. The encoded protein is CASSYGTLNTEAFF. The chain couples TRBV6-2 or TRBV6-3 to TRBJ1-1, with a weak D call TRBD1 (5 bases). V was shortened by 2 bases and J by 0 bases, with 7 bases between the two germline ends. In germline, CDR1 is MNHEY, CDR2 SVGEGT. The CDR3 is 14 amino acids.